A selection of T cell receptor beta chains follows, all from one sample in a study of cytomegalovirus exposure and HLA in healthy donors. Using immunoSEQ multiplex PCR, the repertoire was profiled, and TCRdb retains in-frame clones only, with some absent. The sample has about 110,000 clones, 65% to 80% seen once; the top ten hold 5% to 7%. Source material: PBMCs. These receptors all come from a woman in her fifties or sixties in good health and CMV-seropositive. Both conserved end residues are part of each CDR3. Each record gives: V gene, J gene, D gene, CDR3 protein. A D gene is named only where the DNA matches it firmly.

TRBV29-1	TRBJ1-1	NA	CSVVSVPEAFF
TRBV7-8	TRBJ1-5	NA	CASSEDLAQPQHF
TRBV11-2	TRBJ1-2	NA	CASSFRENYGYTF
TRBV29-1	TRBJ1-3	NA	CSVGEGGRNTIYF
TRBV18	TRBJ1-2	TRBD1	CASSPRDRVFDGYTF
TRBV5-4	TRBJ1-1	NA	CAIMMGTSNTEAFF
TRBV9	TRBJ1-4	TRBD1	CASSVGTGVTNEKLFF
TRBV4-2	TRBJ1-2	TRBD1	CASSHGEGARPNYGYTF
TRBV19	TRBJ2-6	NA	CASSARAGANVLTF
TRBV30	TRBJ1-1	TRBD1	CAWTTGVGDTEAFF
TRBV5-4	TRBJ2-1	TRBD2	CASSFSGGAGNEQFF
TRBV11-3	TRBJ1-1	NA	CASSLSEEGEAFF
TRBV10-3	TRBJ2-3	NA	CAISEPGGLGDTQYF